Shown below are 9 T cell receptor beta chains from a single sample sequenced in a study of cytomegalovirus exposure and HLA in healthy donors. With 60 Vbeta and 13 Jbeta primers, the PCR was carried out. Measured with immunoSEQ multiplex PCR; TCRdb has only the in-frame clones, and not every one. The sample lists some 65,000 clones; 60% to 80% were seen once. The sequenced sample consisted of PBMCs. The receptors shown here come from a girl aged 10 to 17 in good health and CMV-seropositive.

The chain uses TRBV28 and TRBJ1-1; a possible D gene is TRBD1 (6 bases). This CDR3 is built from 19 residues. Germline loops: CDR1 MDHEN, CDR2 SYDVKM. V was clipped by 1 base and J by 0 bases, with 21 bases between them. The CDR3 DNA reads TGTGCCAGCAGTTTATATGCGGGGGCCTTGGGTCGGATGAACACTGAAGCTTTCTTT. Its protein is CASSLYAGALGRMNTEAFF. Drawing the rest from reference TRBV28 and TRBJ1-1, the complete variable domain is DVKVTQSSRYLVKRTGEKVFLECVQDMDHENMFWYRQDPGLGLRLIYFSYDVKMKEKGDIPEGYSVSREKKERFSLILESASTNQTSMYLCASSLYAGALGRMNTEAFFGQGTRLTVV.

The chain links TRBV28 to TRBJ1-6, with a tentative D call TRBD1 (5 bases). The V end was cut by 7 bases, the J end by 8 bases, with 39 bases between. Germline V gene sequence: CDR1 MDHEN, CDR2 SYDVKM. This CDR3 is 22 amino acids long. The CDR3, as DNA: TGTGCCAGCACCCAGCTCCCCGAGACCCGTTTTTTCCGATCTGGGGGGGATTCACCCCTCCACTTT. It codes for CASTQLPETRFFRSGGDSPLHF.

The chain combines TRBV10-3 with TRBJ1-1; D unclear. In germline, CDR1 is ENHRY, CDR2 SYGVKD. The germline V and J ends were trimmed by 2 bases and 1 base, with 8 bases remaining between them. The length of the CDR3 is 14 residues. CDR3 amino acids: CAISERQANTEAFF. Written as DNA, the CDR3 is TGTGCCATCAGTGAGAGGCAGGCGAACACTGAAGCTTTCTTT.

In DNA, the CDR3 is TGCAGCGTGCGGACTAGGTCTTTTTCTGAGCAGTTCTTC. Encoded protein: CSVRTRSFSEQFF. The genes are TRBV29-1 and TRBJ2-1, with 7 bases fitting TRBD2. The trim removed 6 bases at V and 9 bases at J, leaving 11 bases unmatched. This CDR3 is 13 amino acids long. Germline CDR1 reads SQVTM; CDR2 reads ANQGSEA.

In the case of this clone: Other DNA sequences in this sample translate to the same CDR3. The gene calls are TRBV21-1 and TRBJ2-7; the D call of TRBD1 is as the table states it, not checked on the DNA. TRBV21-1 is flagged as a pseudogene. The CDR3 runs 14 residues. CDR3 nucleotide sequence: TGTGCCAGCAGCCGACGGGACAGGGGATCCGAGCAGTACTTC. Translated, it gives CASSRRDRGSEQYF.

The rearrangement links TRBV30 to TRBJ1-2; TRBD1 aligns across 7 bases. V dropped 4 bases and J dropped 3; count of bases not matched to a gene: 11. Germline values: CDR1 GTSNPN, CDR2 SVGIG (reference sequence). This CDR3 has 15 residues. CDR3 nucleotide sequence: TGTGCCTGGAAGGTGGCCCGCAGGGGGGACTATGGCTACACCTTC. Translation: CAWKVARRGDYGYTF.

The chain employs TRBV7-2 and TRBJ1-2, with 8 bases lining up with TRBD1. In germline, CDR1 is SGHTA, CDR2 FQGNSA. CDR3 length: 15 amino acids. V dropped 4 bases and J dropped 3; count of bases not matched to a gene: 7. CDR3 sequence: CASSSRGRMDYGYTF. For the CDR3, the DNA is TGTGCCAGCAGCTCCAGGGGGCGCATGGACTATGGCTACACCTTC. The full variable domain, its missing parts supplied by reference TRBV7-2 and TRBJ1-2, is GAGVSQSPSNKVTEKGKDVELRCDPISGHTALYWYRQSLGQGLEFLIYFQGNSAPDKSGLPSDRFSAERTGGSVSTLTIQRTQQEDSAVYLCASSSRGRMDYGYTFGSGTRLTVV.

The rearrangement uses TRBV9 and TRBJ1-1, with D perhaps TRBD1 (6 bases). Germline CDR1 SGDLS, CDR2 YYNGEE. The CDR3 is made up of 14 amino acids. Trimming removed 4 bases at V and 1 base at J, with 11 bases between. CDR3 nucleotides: TGTGCCAGCAGCCGAGGGGGGGAGAACACTGAAGCTTTCTTT. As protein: CASSRGGENTEAFF.

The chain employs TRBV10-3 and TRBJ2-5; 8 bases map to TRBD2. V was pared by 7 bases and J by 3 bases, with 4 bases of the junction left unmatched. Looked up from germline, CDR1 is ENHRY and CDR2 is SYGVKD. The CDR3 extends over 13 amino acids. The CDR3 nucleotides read TGTGCCATCACAGCGGGAGTGGAAGAGACCCAGTACTTC. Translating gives CAITAGVEETQYF.